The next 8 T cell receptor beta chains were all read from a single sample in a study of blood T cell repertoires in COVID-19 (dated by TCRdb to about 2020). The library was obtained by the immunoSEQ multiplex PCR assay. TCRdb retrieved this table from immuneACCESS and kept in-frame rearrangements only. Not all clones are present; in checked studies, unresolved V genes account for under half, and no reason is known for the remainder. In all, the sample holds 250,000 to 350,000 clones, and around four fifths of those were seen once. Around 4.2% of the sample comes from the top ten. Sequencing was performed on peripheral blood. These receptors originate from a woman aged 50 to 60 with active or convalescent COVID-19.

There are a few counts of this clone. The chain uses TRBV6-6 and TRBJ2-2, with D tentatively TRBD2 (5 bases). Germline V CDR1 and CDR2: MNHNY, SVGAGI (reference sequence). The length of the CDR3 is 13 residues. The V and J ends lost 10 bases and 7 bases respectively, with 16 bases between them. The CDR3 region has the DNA TGTGCCACACAAGCTAGCCTCCGCGGGGAGCTGTTTTTT. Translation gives CATQASLRGELFF.

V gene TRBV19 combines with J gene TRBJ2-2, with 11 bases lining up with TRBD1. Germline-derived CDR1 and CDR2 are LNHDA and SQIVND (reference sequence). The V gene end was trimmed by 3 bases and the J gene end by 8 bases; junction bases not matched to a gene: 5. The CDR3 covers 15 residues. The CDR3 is CASSIGQGASGELFF. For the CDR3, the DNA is TGTGCCAGTAGTATCGGACAGGGGGCTTCGGGGGAGCTGTTTTTT.

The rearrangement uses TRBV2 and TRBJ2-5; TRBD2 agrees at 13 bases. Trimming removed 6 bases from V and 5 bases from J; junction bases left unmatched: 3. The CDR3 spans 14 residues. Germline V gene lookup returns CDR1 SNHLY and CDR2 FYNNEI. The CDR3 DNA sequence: TGTGCCAGCAGAGGACTAGCGGGAGTGGAGACCCAGTACTTC. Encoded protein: CASRGLAGVETQYF.

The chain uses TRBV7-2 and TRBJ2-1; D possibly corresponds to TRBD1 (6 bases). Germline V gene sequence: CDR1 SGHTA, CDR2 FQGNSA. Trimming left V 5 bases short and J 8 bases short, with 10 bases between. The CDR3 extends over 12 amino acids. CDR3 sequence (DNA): TGTGCCAGCAGCCAACAGGGCTATGAGCAGTTCTTC. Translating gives CASSQQGYEQFF.

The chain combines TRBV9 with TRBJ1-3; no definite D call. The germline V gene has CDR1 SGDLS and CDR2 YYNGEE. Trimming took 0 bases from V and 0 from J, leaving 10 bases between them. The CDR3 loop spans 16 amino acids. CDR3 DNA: TGTGCCAGCAGCGTAGCATCCGGTATCTCTGGAAACACCATATATTTT. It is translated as CASSVASGISGNTIYF.

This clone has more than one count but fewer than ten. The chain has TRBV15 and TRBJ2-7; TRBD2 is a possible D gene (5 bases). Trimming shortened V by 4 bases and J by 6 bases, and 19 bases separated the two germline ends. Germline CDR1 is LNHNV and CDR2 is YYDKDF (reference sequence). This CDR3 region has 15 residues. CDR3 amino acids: CATSTIPGKALEQYF. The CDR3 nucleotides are TGTGCCACCAGCACAATACCCGGGAAAGCCCTCGAGCAGTACTTC.

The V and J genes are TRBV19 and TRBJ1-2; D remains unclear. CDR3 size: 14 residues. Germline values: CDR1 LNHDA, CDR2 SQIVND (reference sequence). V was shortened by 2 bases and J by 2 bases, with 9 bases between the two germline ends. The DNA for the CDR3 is TGTGCCAGTAGTATAAGCGGCAGAAACTATGGCTACACCTTC. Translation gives CASSISGRNYGYTF.

The CDR3 DNA reads as TGTGCCAGCAGCGGCACAGGGGATTCACCCCTCCACTTT. Its protein product is CASSGTGDSPLHF. The V call is TRBV11-2, the J call TRBJ1-6, with 7 bases matching TRBD1. Germline assignment: CDR1 SGHAT and CDR2 FQNNGV. The CDR3 extends over 13 amino acids. Losses at the gene ends were 5 bases for V and 8 bases for J; bases not matched to a gene: 3.